Detailed here is one T cell receptor beta chain. Antigen unknown. The CDR3 has 13 amino acids. CDR1 DFQATT and CDR2 SNEGSKA come from the germline V gene (reference sequence). V was trimmed by 3 bases and J by 1 base, leaving 7 bases between them. The record originates from a study of response to subunit inactivated influenza vaccine. Overall study findings and caveats: Few new T cells, the authors suggested, are recruited by each seasonal influenza vaccination.

One entry per CDR3 protein, called by TCRdb with MiXCR from the RT-PCR reads. The sample consists of 700,000 to 800,000 distinct CDR3 sequences, under 20% of them appearing once. The sequence was obtained from a man between 45 and 60 years old who received an inactivated influenza vaccine. This specimen was PBMCs from blood, taken 5 days after vaccination. The chain uses TRBV20-1 and TRBJ1-5, with D perhaps matching TRBD1 (5 bases). The CDR3 sequence is CSARAGSNQPQHF. CDR3 nucleotides: TGCAGTGCTAGGGCAGGGAGCAATCAGCCCCAGCATTTT.